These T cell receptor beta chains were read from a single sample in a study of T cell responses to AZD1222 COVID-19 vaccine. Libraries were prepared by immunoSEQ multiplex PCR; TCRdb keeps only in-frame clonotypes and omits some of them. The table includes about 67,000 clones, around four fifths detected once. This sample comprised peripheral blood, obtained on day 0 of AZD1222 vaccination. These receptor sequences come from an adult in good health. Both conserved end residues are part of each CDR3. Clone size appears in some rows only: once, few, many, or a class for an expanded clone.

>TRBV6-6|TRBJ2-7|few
CASRAGQGYEQYF
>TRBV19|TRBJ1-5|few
CASSPRGFEAQHF
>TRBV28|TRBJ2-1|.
CASSSDSSYNEQFF
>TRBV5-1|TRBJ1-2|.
CASSLEGGSGAGGYTF
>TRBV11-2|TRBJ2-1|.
CASSVGTPEQFF
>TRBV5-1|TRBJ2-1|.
CASSGTSGRSGEQFF
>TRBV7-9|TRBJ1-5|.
CASSASRGQSSNQPQHF
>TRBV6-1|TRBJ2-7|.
CASSEGFQYEQYF
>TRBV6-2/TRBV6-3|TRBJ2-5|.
CASSYWGRAGQETQYF
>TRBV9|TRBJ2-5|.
CASSVAGVPQETQYF
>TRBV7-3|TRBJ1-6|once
CASSLTSGFGSPLHF
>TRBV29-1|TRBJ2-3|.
CSVSGTGFTDTQYF
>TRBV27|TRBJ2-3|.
CASSFSASGTDTQYF
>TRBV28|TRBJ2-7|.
CASSLFSRSYEQYF
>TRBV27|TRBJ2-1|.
CASSLSIWGTGLDNEQFF
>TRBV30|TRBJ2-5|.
CAWSLGSETQYF
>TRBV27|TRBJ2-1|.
CASIRRGMAGYNEQFF
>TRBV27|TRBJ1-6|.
CASSPRAGNSPLHF
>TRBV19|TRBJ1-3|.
CASTAHGNTIYF
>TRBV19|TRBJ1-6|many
CASSEIQVNSPLHF
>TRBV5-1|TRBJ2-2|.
CASNFGRRTGELFF
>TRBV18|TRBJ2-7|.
CASSPTGISYEQYF
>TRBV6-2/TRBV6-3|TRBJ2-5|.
CASSYRGQGQETQYF
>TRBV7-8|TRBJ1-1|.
CASSPVLNTEAFF
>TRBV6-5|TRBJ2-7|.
CASSHGLAGVEQYF
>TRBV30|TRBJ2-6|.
CAWSWGGYRANVLTF